This entry lists 29 T cell receptor beta chains sequenced from one sample in a study of blood T cells in healthy people across ages (dated by TCRdb to the mid-2010s). The receptor library was made with 5' RACE. The instrument given in TCRdb is Illumina HiSeq 2500. A second roughly 6 to 11 cycle PCR used a sample-barcoded 5' primer and a J-beta primer mix. TCRdb trimmed public reads at Q25 via fastp, called clones via MiXCR and kept in-frame beta chains. Identical CDR3 proteins give one entry, which carries the most common genes and DNA. The sample table shows 800,000 to 900,000 distinct CDR3 sequences, and around 62% are seen once. The ten top clones hold 25% to 30% of the sample. The sequenced material came from blood. These receptors were collected from a young man in good health.

The chain joins TRBV7-2 to TRBJ2-2, with TRBD1 identical over 9 bases. The CDR3 has 16 residues. Germline V gives CDR1 SGHTA, CDR2 FQGNSA. Unmatched junction bases numbered 9, after V lost 4 bases and J lost 6 bases. In nucleotides, the CDR3 is TGTGCCAGCAGCTACACCGGGACAGGGTGGGCCGGGGAGCTGTTTTTT. The encoded protein is CASSYTGTGWAGELFF.

This clonotype was found a few times. The chain carries TRBV29-1 and TRBJ1-1; possibly TRBD1 for D (5 bases). Germline V lookup: CDR1 SQVTM, CDR2 ANQGSEA. Trimming pared 3 bases from V and 5 bases from J, leaving 13 bases between. This CDR3 comprises 13 residues. CDR3 DNA: TGCAGCGTTGAGGGAGGGGTTGGAACTGAAGCTTTCTTT. This sequence encodes CSVEGGVGTEAFF.

The genes are TRBV4-3 and TRBJ2-6, with no clear D. Trimming cost V 1 base and J 0 bases, with 7 bases left between them. Germline assignment: CDR1 LGHNA and CDR2 YSLEER. The length of the CDR3 is 16 residues. The CDR3 here is CASSQAQNSGANVLTF. DNA of the CDR3: TGCGCCAGCAGCCAAGCTCAGAACTCTGGGGCCAACGTCCTGACTTTC.

V and J are TRBV7-2 and TRBJ1-2; D remains ambiguous. Trimming took 5 bases from V and 5 from J, leaving 15 bases between them. The CDR3 sequence is 14 residues long. Germline-derived CDR1 and CDR2 are SGHTA and FQGNSA. CDR3 amino acids: CASSPWVERYGYTF. CDR3 coding DNA: TGTGCCAGCAGCCCTTGGGTCGAAAGATATGGCTACACCTTC.

The chain has TRBV12-3 or TRBV12-4 and TRBJ2-3; the D call may be TRBD1 or TRBD2 (5 bases each). V dropped 8 bases and J dropped 4 bases, with 10 bases sitting between them. This CDR3 is built from 12 residues. The CDR3 is CASAPGPDTQYF. In DNA form, the CDR3 reads TGTGCCAGCGCCCCGGGACCAGATACGCAGTATTTT.

This clonotype turned up a few times. The rearrangement uses TRBV5-1 and TRBJ2-3; 9 nucleotides match TRBD2. CDR1 and CDR2 (germline): SGHRS, YFSETQ. Trimming at V came to 3 bases and at J to 4 bases, leaving 6 bases not matched to a gene. This CDR3 region has 15 residues. CDR3 in amino acids: CASSSGLAIADTQYF. The CDR3 bases are TGCGCCAGCAGCTCTGGACTAGCGATCGCAGATACGCAGTATTTT.

This clonotype has a handful of counts. CDR3 bases: TGCAGTGTGACCGAGCAGTACTTC. Protein sequence: CSVTEQYF. This chain connects TRBV20-1 to TRBJ2-7; no definite D call. The V end lost 7 bases, the J end lost 6 bases, and 4 bases lay between the germline ends. The CDR3 has 8 residues. Germline CDR1 reads DFQATT; CDR2 reads SNEGSKA (reference sequence).

This chain joins TRBV5-1 and TRBJ2-3, with TRBD2 matching 8 bases. The CDR3 extends over 16 amino acids. Germline CDR1 reads SGHRS; CDR2 reads YFSETQ. J gave up 1 base and V 2 bases, and 6 bases lay outside the gene matches. The CDR3 loop reads CASSFTGGLGTDTQYF. The DNA of the CDR3 is TGCGCCAGCAGCTTCACGGGGGGGCTTGGCACAGATACGCAGTATTTT.

Details on this clonotype: One end of the junction does not line up with germline, which may come from a read error. The rearrangement joins TRBV29-1 to TRBJ2-5; D gene uncertain. The assigned J gene may be wrong: the sequence end matches TRBJ2-7 better. Per the germline V gene, CDR1 is SQVTM and CDR2 is ANQGSEA. The length of the CDR3 is 10 residues. The CDR3 loop is CSIEEYEQYF. In nucleotides, the CDR3 is TGCAGCATTGAAGAGTACGAGCAGTACTTC.

V is TRBV20-1 and J is TRBJ2-5; 8 bases fit TRBD2. Per germline, CDR1 DFQATT and CDR2 SNEGSKA (reference sequence). This CDR3 is 14 amino acids long. The J segment lost 4 bases and the V segment lost 1 base, leaving 5 bases of the junction unmatched. CDR3 coding DNA: TGCAGTGCTAGAGGTCGGGGGGGCGGAGAGACCCAGTACTTC. Encoded protein: CSARGRGGGETQYF.

This clonotype was found many times. This chain joins TRBV20-1 and TRBJ1-5, with D possibly TRBD1 on 6 matching bases. CDR3 length: 16 residues. The germline V gene has CDR1 DFQATT and CDR2 SNEGSKA (reference sequence). Trimming stripped 1 base from V and 2 bases from J, with 15 bases between. The CDR3 nucleotides are TGCAGTGCTAGAGTGGTTAGGGGGGGCGGCAATCAGCCCCAGCATTTT. Protein sequence: CSARVVRGGGNQPQHF.

This clonotype showed up many times. The rearrangement uses TRBV12-3 or TRBV12-4 and TRBJ2-7; either TRBD1 or TRBD2 may supply D (5 bases each). The CDR3 consists of 15 residues. V lost 5 bases and J lost 0, with 14 bases in between. Here the CDR3 reads CASSLRDGASYEQYF. CDR3 bases: TGTGCCAGCAGTCTCCGGGACGGAGCCTCCTACGAGCAGTACTTC.

V gene TRBV5-1 combines with J gene TRBJ2-5; 10 bases are a match to TRBD2. V shed 4 bases and J 3 bases; nucleotides not matched to a gene: 3. Germline V gives CDR1 SGHRS, CDR2 YFSETQ. This CDR3 contains 14 residues. CDR3 bases: TGCGCCAGCAGCGTCACTAGCGGGAAAGAGACCCAGTACTTC. It is translated as CASSVTSGKETQYF. The whole variable domain, remainder taken from reference TRBV5-1 and TRBJ2-5, is KAGVTQTPRYLIKTRGQQVTLSCSPISGHRSVSWYQQTPGQGLQFLFEYFSETQRNKGNFPGRFSGRQFSNSRSEMNVSTLELGDSALYLCASSVTSGKETQYFGPGTRLLVL.

A single count supports this clonotype. CDR3 nucleotides: TGTGCCAGCAGCCTAGGGACTACTAGCACAGATACGCAGTATTTT. This codes for CASSLGTTSTDTQYF. V and J are TRBV9 and TRBJ2-3, with 7 bases fitting TRBD2. V lost 4 bases and J lost 0; bases outside the gene matches: 5. Germline CDR1 SGDLS, CDR2 YYNGEE. The length of the CDR3 is 15 residues.

As concerns this clonotype: An end of the junction differs from the germline gene, which may be a read error. The V and J genes are TRBV29-1 and TRBJ2-6; 7 bases are a match to TRBD2. Per the germline V gene, CDR1 is SQVTM and CDR2 is ANQGSEA. The CDR3 is 16 residues long. The CDR3 sequence: CSVASGGASEANVLTF. CDR3 nucleotide sequence: TGCAGCGTCGCTAGCGGTGGGGCTTCTGAGGCCAACGTCCTGACTTTC.

V usage is TRBV20-1 and J usage is TRBJ2-3; TRBD2 might be the D (5 bases). CDR3 size: 13 residues. The germline CDR1 and CDR2 sequences are DFQATT and SNEGSKA (reference sequence). V lost 2 bases to trimming and J lost 1 base, with 7 bases between them. CDR3 loop: CSARLGGTDTQYF. CDR3 nucleotide sequence: TGCAGTGCTAGACTCGGGGGCACAGATACGCAGTATTTT.

The sample holds a few counts of this clonotype. V gene TRBV29-1 combines with J gene TRBJ2-7, with a tentative D call TRBD1 (6 bases). The CDR3 spans 13 residues. V was cut by 7 bases and J by 2 bases, with 15 bases left in between. CDR1 is SQVTM and CDR2 is ANQGSEA in the germline V gene. Written as DNA, the CDR3 is TGCAGCGCTGGGTCCACAGGGACCTACGAGCAGTACTTC. Its translation: CSAGSTGTYEQYF.

The V and J genes are TRBV4-3 and TRBJ2-5, with 10 bases fitting TRBD1. This CDR3 has 16 amino acids. After removal of 3 bases from V and 3 bases from J, the junction contained 7 bases not matched to a gene. Per the germline V gene, CDR1 is LGHNA and CDR2 is YSLEER. CDR3 sequence reads: CASSHRGGTGEETQYF. CDR3 sequence (DNA): TGCGCCAGCAGCCACAGAGGGGGGACAGGGGAAGAGACCCAGTACTTC.

The rearrangement uses TRBV14 and TRBJ2-7; D unresolved. This CDR3 has 14 residues. V lost 3 bases to trimming and J lost 6 bases, with 15 bases between them. The germline CDR1 and CDR2 sequences are SGHDN and FVKESK. The DNA of the CDR3 is TGTGCCAGCAGCCAGGAATCAGTGGTCGGCGAGCAGTACTTC. As protein: CASSQESVVGEQYF.

This clonotype was counted ten times or more. The V and J genes are TRBV5-1 and TRBJ1-6; D ambiguous. The V end lost 4 bases, the J end lost 7 bases, and 15 bases lay between the germline ends. The CDR3 is 15 amino acids. Per germline, CDR1 SGHRS and CDR2 YFSETQ. The CDR3 DNA is TGCGCCAGCAGCACTTGGACGGAAGGAAATTCACCCCTCCACTTT. Translated: CASSTWTEGNSPLHF. The whole variable domain, filled in from reference TRBV5-1 and TRBJ1-6, reads KAGVTQTPRYLIKTRGQQVTLSCSPISGHRSVSWYQQTPGQGLQFLFEYFSETQRNKGNFPGRFSGRQFSNSRSEMNVSTLELGDSALYLCASSTWTEGNSPLHFGNGTRLTVT.

The V and J genes are TRBV20-1 and TRBJ2-3; 8 positions agree with TRBD1. The CDR3 spans 14 residues. With V trimmed by 2 bases and J by 3 bases, 4 bases remained unmatched. Germline V lookup: CDR1 DFQATT, CDR2 SNEGSKA (reference sequence). In nucleotides, the CDR3 is TGCAGTGCTAGATTGGGACAGGATACAGATACGCAGTATTTT. This sequence encodes CSARLGQDTDTQYF.

V and J are TRBV4-1 and TRBJ2-4, with D unclear. The end of the DNA aligns better with TRBJ2-7, so the J call may be wrong. The CDR3 is made up of 14 amino acids. Germline V gives CDR1 MGHRA, CDR2 YSYEKL. As DNA, the CDR3 is TGCGCCAGCAGCCAAGTTCTCTCCAACTACGAGCAGTACTTC. Translation gives CASSQVLSNYEQYF.

This clonotype appeared a single time. The rearrangement links TRBV15 to TRBJ1-4; D gene ambiguous. Germline lookup yields CDR1 LNHNV and CDR2 YYDKDF (reference sequence). There are 14 residues in the CDR3. The ends were cut back, 1 base at V and 5 bases at J, with 8 bases in the middle. The CDR3 region is CATSRATRNEKLFF. CDR3 bases: TGTGCCACCAGCAGAGCGACAAGAAATGAAAAACTGTTTTTT.

The chain recombines TRBV4-2 with TRBJ2-3; a possible D gene is TRBD1 (6 bases). Trimming stripped 2 bases from V and 6 bases from J, with 15 bases between. CDR1 is LGHNA and CDR2 is YNFKEQ in the germline V gene. The CDR3 spans 15 residues. CDR3 sequence (DNA): TGTGCCAGCAGCCAATTACAGGGACCAAGCGATACGCAGTATTTT. This encodes CASSQLQGPSDTQYF.

J is TRBJ1-4 and V is TRBV29-1; D call uncertain. The CDR3 covers 14 residues. Germline V gene lookup returns CDR1 SQVTM and CDR2 ANQGSEA. Trimming shortened V by 3 bases and J by 0 bases, and 8 bases separated the two germline ends. This CDR3 reads CSVEEVATNEKLFF. CDR3 nucleotides: TGCAGCGTTGAGGAGGTTGCAACTAATGAAAAACTGTTTTTT.

The chain carries TRBV15 and TRBJ1-1, with TRBD1 identical over 7 bases. V gave up 5 bases and J gave up 3 bases; unmatched junction bases: 12. The CDR3 extends over 16 amino acids. Looked up from germline, CDR1 is LNHNV and CDR2 is YYDKDF (reference sequence). CDR3 sequence reads: CATSGVRQGKDTEAFF. The CDR3 DNA is TGTGCCACCAGCGGTGTGCGACAGGGAAAGGACACTGAAGCTTTCTTT.

The chain has TRBV7-9 and TRBJ2-7; D may be TRBD1 (6 bases). V lost 5 bases, J lost 0 bases, and 17 bases lay in between. The CDR3 covers 16 residues. Germline-derived CDR1 and CDR2 are SEHNR and FQNEAQ (reference sequence). This CDR3 reads CASSPYTGPSSYEQYF. The CDR3 region has the DNA TGTGCCAGCAGCCCGTATACAGGGCCCTCCTCCTACGAGCAGTACTTC. The whole variable domain, remainder taken from reference TRBV7-9 and TRBJ2-7, is DTGVSQNPRHKITKRGQNVTFRCDPISEHNRLYWYRQTLGQGPEFLTYFQNEAQLEKSRLLSDRFSAERPKGSFSTLEIQRTEQGDSAMYLCASSPYTGPSSYEQYFGPGTRLTVT.

CDR3 sequence reads: CSASLPLAGALIYEQYF. The CDR3 DNA is TGCAGTGCTAGTCTGCCTCTAGCGGGGGCCCTAATCTACGAGCAGTACTTC. The V and J genes are TRBV20-1 and TRBJ2-7; TRBD2 aligns across 10 bases. CDR3 length: 17 amino acids. J gave up 3 bases and V 3 bases, and 14 bases lay outside the gene matches. The germline gives CDR1 DFQATT, CDR2 SNEGSKA (reference sequence).

V is TRBV21-1 and J is TRBJ2-3. TRBV21-1 represents a pseudogene. The CDR3 contains 12 residues. CDR3 protein: CASSARTDATYF. The CDR3 DNA follows: TGTGCCAGCAGCGCGCGGACGGACGCAACGTATTTT.